One sample yielded the 25 T cell receptor beta chains listed below, sequenced in a study of blood T cell repertoires in COVID-19. The table came from immunoSEQ multiplex PCR; TCRdb's copy has only in-frame clones and leaves some out. The sample carries over 250,000 clones, 88% recorded once. Sequenced: PBMCs or T cells enriched from blood (not recorded which). These receptors were collected from a woman in her fifties or sixties who had recovered from COVID-19.

The V and J genes are TRBV27 and TRBJ2-3; D possibly corresponds to TRBD2 (6 bases). CDR3 length: 16 amino acids. Trimming pared 2 bases from V and 7 bases from J, leaving 19 bases between. CDR1 is MNHEY, CDR2 SMNVEV, per germline (reference sequence). The CDR3 bases are TGTGCCAGCAGTTTACCCCCCGGGAGTCTTACGAATACGCAGTATTTT. Its translation: CASSLPPGSLTNTQYF.

This clone was observed a single time. This chain joins TRBV6-4 and TRBJ2-6, with 10 bases identical to TRBD1. Germline lookup yields CDR1 MRHNA and CDR2 SNTAGT. The CDR3 is made up of 15 amino acids. Unmatched junction bases numbered 3, after V lost 5 bases and J lost 5 bases. CDR3 sequence (DNA): TGTGCCAGCAGTCCGGGACAGGGGAGGGCCAACGTCCTGACTTTC. It yields the protein CASSPGQGRANVLTF.

This clone was picked up a small number of times. This chain uses TRBV5-5 with TRBJ1-6, with TRBD1 identical over 8 bases. Germline V lookup: CDR1 SGHKS, CDR2 YYEKEE (reference sequence). This CDR3 comprises 14 residues. J was trimmed by 6 bases and V by 4 bases; bases with no gene match: 3. In nucleotides, the CDR3 is TGTGCCAGCAGCGGAGACAGGGGTAATTCACCCCTCCACTTT. Encoded protein: CASSGDRGNSPLHF.

J is TRBJ1-2 and V is TRBV28, with 10 positions matching TRBD1. J lost 8 bases, V lost 7 bases, and 10 bases had no gene match. The CDR3 sequence is 14 residues long. Germline CDR1 MDHEN, CDR2 SYDVKM. The CDR3 bases are TGTGCCAGCAATCATAGGACAGGGGGTACCGGCTACACCTTC. It encodes CASNHRTGGTGYTF.

This chain links TRBV19 with TRBJ1-5; 9 bases line up with TRBD1. CDR3 length: 17 residues. Per germline, CDR1 LNHDA and CDR2 SQIVND (reference sequence). The trim removed 1 base at V and 3 bases at J, leaving 7 bases unmatched. In DNA, the CDR3 is TGTGCCAGTAGTATAGGTCCGGGACAGGGAATCAATCAGCCCCAGCATTTT. It translates to CASSIGPGQGINQPQHF. The full variable domain, with the rest looked up from reference TRBV19 and TRBJ1-5, is DGGITQSPKYLFRKEGQNVTLSCEQNLNHDAMYWYRQDPGQGLRLIYYSQIVNDFQKGDIAEGYSVSREKKESFPLTVTSAQKNPTAFYLCASSIGPGQGINQPQHFGDGTRLSIL.

The chain carries TRBV18 and TRBJ2-5; no clear D gene. There are 14 residues in the CDR3. CDR1 KGHSH and CDR2 LQKENI come from the germline V gene. Trimming pared 1 base from V and 1 base from J, leaving 7 bases between. The CDR3 sequence is CASSPRQSQETQYF. As DNA, the CDR3 is TGTGCCAGCTCACCACGGCAATCCCAAGAGACCCAGTACTTC.

The V and J genes are TRBV7-2 and TRBJ1-3; D not resolved. The CDR3 runs to 16 residues. Per the germline V gene, CDR1 is SGHTA and CDR2 is FQGNSA. Trimming pared 1 base from V and 0 bases from J, leaving 10 bases between. CDR3 residues: CASSLELTNSGNTIYF. The CDR3 nucleotides are TGTGCCAGCAGCTTAGAGTTAACAAACTCTGGAAACACCATATATTTT.

This chain joins TRBV5-1 and TRBJ2-1, with 9 bases aligning to TRBD1. The V gene's germline CDR1 is SGHRS and CDR2 YFSETQ. The CDR3 runs 15 residues. V was clipped by 4 bases and J by 4 bases; unmatched bases: 6. The CDR3 loop reads CASSQGQGLYNEQFF. The CDR3, as DNA: TGCGCCAGCAGCCAGGGACAGGGCCTATACAATGAGCAGTTCTTC. The full variable domain, with the rest looked up from reference TRBV5-1 and TRBJ2-1, is KAGVTQTPRYLIKTRGQQVTLSCSPISGHRSVSWYQQTPGQGLQFLFEYFSETQRNKGNFPGRFSGRQFSNSRSEMNVSTLELGDSALYLCASSQGQGLYNEQFFGPGTRLTVL.

The CDR3 region has the DNA TGTGCCAGCAGCTTAAACGGGGCAGGGAGGTTCTACGAGCAGTACTTC. Translating gives CASSLNGAGRFYEQYF. V and J are TRBV11-2 and TRBJ2-7, with a weak D call TRBD2 (6 bases). CDR3 size: 16 residues. Germline V gene lookup returns CDR1 SGHAT and CDR2 FQNNGV. V was clipped by 2 bases and J by 3 bases, with 17 bases between them.

The chain couples TRBV28 to TRBJ2-7; 10 bases are shared with TRBD1. The CDR3 loop spans 15 amino acids. V was clipped by 5 bases and J by 2 bases; unmatched bases: 6. Per the germline V gene, CDR1 is MDHEN and CDR2 is SYDVKM. This CDR3 reads CASSVPGQGTYEQYF. As DNA, the CDR3 is TGTGCCAGCAGTGTACCGGGACAGGGGACCTACGAGCAGTACTTC.

V is TRBV6-5 and J is TRBJ2-7, with D possibly matching TRBD1 (6 bases). Germline CDR1 and CDR2: MNHEY and SVGAGI. Between the trimmed V and J ends, which lost 4 bases and 2 bases, there was a span of 15 bases. The CDR3 has 15 amino acids. CDR3 sequence reads: CASSWLSGQTYEQYF. The CDR3 nucleotides read TGTGCCAGCAGTTGGTTGTCGGGACAAACCTACGAGCAGTACTTC.

This clone appeared once. The V gene is TRBV24-1, the J gene TRBJ1-5; D is perhaps TRBD1 (6 bases). Germline CDR1 is KGHDR and CDR2 is SFDVKD. V was pared by 5 bases and J by 7 bases, with 20 bases between. The CDR3 spans 16 residues. The CDR3 DNA reads TGTGCCACCAGTGTTAATTCGGTCAGGGGTCGGCAGCCCCAGCATTTT. This sequence encodes CATSVNSVRGRQPQHF.

A note on this clone: Other DNA sequences in this sample translate to the same CDR3. V usage is TRBV28 and J usage is TRBJ1-4, with D possibly matching TRBD1 (6 bases). The V end lost 5 bases, the J end lost 4 bases, and 11 bases lay between the germline ends. Per germline, CDR1 MDHEN and CDR2 SYDVKM. The CDR3 is made up of 14 amino acids. CDR3: CASSPGQSNEKLFF. The CDR3 DNA reads as TGTGCCAGCAGTCCTGGACAGAGTAATGAAAAACTGTTTTTT. Full variable domain (missing parts from reference TRBV28 and TRBJ1-4): DVKVTQSSRYLVKRTGEKVFLECVQDMDHENMFWYRQDPGLGLRLIYFSYDVKMKEKGDIPEGYSVSREKKERFSLILESASTNQTSMYLCASSPGQSNEKLFFGSGTQLSVL.

This clone was seen a single time. This chain connects TRBV7-9 to TRBJ1-2; 9 bases match TRBD1. J gave up 3 bases and V 4 bases, and 9 bases lay outside the gene matches. Germline assignment: CDR1 SEHNR and CDR2 FQNEAQ (reference sequence). The CDR3 extends over 16 amino acids. Written as DNA, the CDR3 is TGTGCCAGCAGCTCGGCCGGGACAGGGACCCACTATGGCTACACCTTC. Translated, it gives CASSSAGTGTHYGYTF.

The CDR3 bases are TGTGCCAGCAAGCGCAAGCGGGAGGCTGCCTACGAGCAGTACTTC. The encoded protein is CASKRKREAAYEQYF. V usage is TRBV6-5 and J usage is TRBJ2-7, with 9 bases aligning to TRBD2. The CDR3 has 15 amino acids. Per germline, CDR1 MNHEY and CDR2 SVGAGI. V shed 7 bases and J 2 bases; nucleotides not matched to a gene: 9.

This chain joins TRBV10-3 and TRBJ2-1; a possible D gene is TRBD1 (5 bases). This CDR3 is built from 17 residues. CDR1 is ENHRY and CDR2 is SYGVKD in the germline V gene. The ends were cut back, 0 bases at V and 6 bases at J, with 18 bases in the middle. The CDR3 nucleotides read TGTGCCATCAGTGAGTCGAAGGGGCGCGCCAAAGCCAATGAGCAGTTCTTC. Its protein product is CAISESKGRAKANEQFF.

V and J are TRBV4-3 and TRBJ2-5; the match to TRBD2 covers 7 bases. CDR3 length: 16 amino acids. The ends lost 1 base at V and 5 bases at J; junction bases unmatched: 10. Per the germline V gene, CDR1 is LGHNA and CDR2 is YSLEER. The CDR3 DNA reads TGCGCCAGCAGCCAAGGGGGGACTATAGGACGGGAGACCCAGTACTTC. This encodes CASSQGGTIGRETQYF.

The CDR3 coding sequence is TGTGCCAGTCTTTTGGAGGGCCTGGATACGCAGTATTTT. Protein: CASLLEGLDTQYF. The rearrangement links TRBV2 to TRBJ2-3; tentatively, D is TRBD2 (6 bases). Germline V lookup: CDR1 SNHLY, CDR2 FYNNEI. The CDR3 contains 13 residues. The V end was cut by 9 bases, the J end by 6 bases, with 16 bases between.

This sequence joins TRBV6-5 and TRBJ1-5, with 9 bases aligning to TRBD1. This CDR3 comprises 14 residues. Germline CDR1 is MNHEY and CDR2 is SVGAGI. After removal of 6 bases from V and 7 bases from J, the junction contained 7 bases not matched to a gene. CDR3 loop: CASRGTGREQPQHF. CDR3 sequence (DNA): TGTGCCAGCAGGGGGACAGGGAGGGAACAGCCCCAGCATTTT.

The genes are TRBV7-9 and TRBJ2-1; 11 bases are a match to TRBD2. Trimming cost V 3 bases and J 6 bases; bases outside gene matches: 1. Looked up from germline, CDR1 is SEHNR and CDR2 is FQNEAQ (reference sequence). CDR3 length: 14 residues. In DNA form, the CDR3 reads TGTGCCAGCAGCTTCCTAGCGGGAGGCAATGAGCAGTTCTTC. Its protein product is CASSFLAGGNEQFF.

The chain links TRBV25-1 to TRBJ2-1, with 8 positions matching TRBD1. This CDR3 spans 16 amino acids. With 3 bases clipped from V and 7 bases from J, the junction kept 11 bases outside the gene matches. Germline loops: CDR1 MGHDK, CDR2 SYGVNS. DNA for the CDR3: TGTGCCAGCAGTGACTCGACAGGGGTTCATTGGAATGAGCAGTTCTTC. Translating gives CASSDSTGVHWNEQFF.

J is TRBJ2-7 and V is TRBV14; 7 bases agree with TRBD1. J was trimmed by 2 bases and V by 0 bases; bases with no gene match: 4. The germline gives CDR1 SGHDN, CDR2 FVKESK. CDR3 size: 15 residues. CDR3 region: CASSQESGGPYEQYF. Here the CDR3 DNA reads TGTGCCAGCAGCCAAGAATCAGGGGGACCCTACGAGCAGTACTTC.

The chain uses TRBV2 and TRBJ1-4, with 10 bases fitting TRBD1. CDR3 length: 18 residues. Germline V gene data show CDR1 as SNHLY and CDR2 as FYNNEI. V lost 0 bases and J lost 3; bases outside the gene matches: 7. The CDR3 reads CASSEADRGRGANEKLFF. Here the CDR3 DNA reads TGTGCCAGCAGTGAAGCCGACAGGGGGCGCGGGGCTAATGAAAAACTGTTTTTT.

The chain recombines TRBV9 with TRBJ1-5, with D maybe TRBD1 (5 bases). V gave up 0 bases and J gave up 1 base, with 5 bases separating them. This CDR3 region has 14 residues. Germline assignment: CDR1 SGDLS and CDR2 YYNGEE. In DNA, the CDR3 is TGTGCCAGCAGCGTAGGACAGAGCAATCAGCCCCAGCATTTT. Amino acids: CASSVGQSNQPQHF.

This clone has only one observation. This chain uses TRBV6-5 with TRBJ1-2; tentative D call: TRBD1 (5 bases). Germline V gives CDR1 MNHEY, CDR2 SVGAGI. The CDR3 totals 13 residues. The germline V and J ends were trimmed by 4 bases and 7 bases, with 13 bases remaining between them. CDR3 sequence (DNA): TGTGCCAGCAGTTCAACAGGCACGGGTGGCTACACCTTC. Translated, it gives CASSSTGTGGYTF.